The entry below gives a single T cell receptor (beta chain) sequence along with its context. V was trimmed by 0 bases and J by 7 bases, leaving 10 bases between them. This CDR3 is 13 amino acids long. Germline V gene lookup returns CDR1 SGHRS and CDR2 YFSETQ. A J-beta primer mix and a sample-barcoded 5' primer were used in a second PCR of about 7 to 11 cycles. Every sample returned 2.5 million or more CDR3-containing paired-end reads. MiXCR, applied by TCRdb to the 5' RACE reads, yields one record per CDR3 protein. The sample records just over 800,000 distinct CDR3 sequences, less than 80% being singletons. The data derive from a study of blood T cells in healthy people across ages.

The gene calls are TRBV5-1 and TRBJ1-1; D uncertain. Specimen: blood. The clonotype comes from a man aged 30 to 39 in good health. In nucleotides, the CDR3 is TGCGCCAGCAGCTTGGTGCTAAGCTATGAAGCTTTCTTT. It yields the protein CASSLVLSYEAFF.